The 21 T cell receptor beta chains reported below all come from one sample, sequenced in a study of cytomegalovirus exposure and HLA in healthy donors. PCR was performed using 60 Vbeta and 13 Jbeta primers. This table comes from immunoSEQ multiplex PCR, and its TCRdb copy is limited to in-frame clones, with some not included. This sample's table reports some 130,000 clones. Sequenced: PBMCs. These receptors were taken from a woman in her thirties or forties in good health and CMV-seronegative.

V and J are TRBV13 and TRBJ2-3; tentative D call: TRBD1 (6 bases). V dropped 4 bases and J dropped 9 bases, with 17 bases sitting between them. CDR1 and CDR2 (germline): PRHDT, FYEKMQ (reference sequence). The CDR3 spans 14 residues. The chain's CDR3 is CASSSPGAISTQYF. The DNA of the CDR3 is TGTGCCAGCAGCTCCCCAGGGGCGATATCGACGCAGTATTTT.

The chain combines TRBV7-2 with TRBJ2-3; possibly TRBD2 for D (5 bases). The V gene lost 2 bases and the J gene lost 6 bases, with 9 bases spanning the gap. CDR3 size: 13 residues. Per germline, CDR1 SGHTA and CDR2 FQGNSA. The DNA of the CDR3 is TGTGCCAGCAGCTTAAGCCGAGGGGATACGCAGTATTTT. It is translated as CASSLSRGDTQYF.

The rearrangement uses TRBV28 and TRBJ1-1; 9 bases align to TRBD1. The CDR3 extends over 14 amino acids. Looked up from germline, CDR1 is MDHEN and CDR2 is SYDVKM. Trimming removed 6 bases from V and 1 base from J; junction bases left unmatched: 3. DNA for the CDR3: TGTGCCAGCAGGGTGGACAGGGGGAACACTGAAGCTTTCTTT. Translating it yields CASRVDRGNTEAFF.

The chain recombines TRBV6-1 with TRBJ1-1; no reliable D call. V lost 7 bases and J 0 bases, leaving 12 bases between the germline ends. The germline gives CDR1 MNHNS, CDR2 SASEGT. This CDR3 is 14 amino acids long. The CDR3 protein is CASNPRVLNTEAFF. DNA of the CDR3: TGTGCCAGCAACCCTCGGGTTTTGAACACTGAAGCTTTCTTT.

This sequence joins TRBV11-2 and TRBJ2-7, with D possibly matching TRBD2 (7 bases). Germline-derived CDR1 and CDR2 are SGHAT and FQNNGV. Between the trimmed V and J ends, which lost 5 bases and 2 bases, there was a span of 13 bases. The CDR3 contains 14 residues. The CDR3 is CASSPWGGPYEQYF. In DNA form, the CDR3 reads TGTGCCAGCAGCCCATGGGGGGGCCCCTACGAGCAGTACTTC.

The chain employs TRBV5-1 and TRBJ1-4; 11 positions agree with TRBD1. Looked up from germline, CDR1 is SGHRS and CDR2 is YFSETQ. This CDR3 has 16 amino acids. The trim removed 5 bases at V and 4 bases at J, leaving 7 bases unmatched. CDR3 bases: TGCGCCAGCAGGGACGGGGACAGGGGGAATAATGAAAAACTGTTTTTT. It yields the protein CASRDGDRGNNEKLFF.

V is TRBV2 and J is TRBJ2-4, with unresolved D. The germline gives CDR1 SNHLY, CDR2 FYNNEI. This CDR3 region has 15 residues. V lost 3 bases, J lost 1 base, and 10 bases lay in between. The chain's CDR3 is CASSEQALAKNIQYF. CDR3 nucleotides: TGTGCCAGCAGTGAGCAGGCGTTGGCCAAAAACATTCAGTACTTC.

As DNA, the CDR3 is TGTGCCAGCTCACCTACGGGGCGGGGTCGAGAGACCCAGTACTTC. Translating it yields CASSPTGRGRETQYF. V usage is TRBV18 and J usage is TRBJ2-5, with D possibly being TRBD2 (6 bases). V dropped 3 bases and J dropped 4 bases, with 15 bases sitting between them. Germline V CDR1 and CDR2: KGHSH, LQKENI. The CDR3 is 15 amino acids.

The CDR3 region is CASSVRGKETQYF. The CDR3, as DNA: TGTGCCAGCAGCGTCAGGGGTAAAGAGACCCAGTACTTC. The J gene is TRBJ2-5, the V gene TRBV7-3; TRBD1 is a possible D gene (6 bases). The CDR3 has 13 residues. Deletions cut 5 bases from V and 3 bases from J, with 10 bases between. CDR1 SGHTA and CDR2 FQGTGA come from the germline V gene.

The J gene is TRBJ1-2, the V gene TRBV19; possible D gene TRBD1, 5 bases. V lost 4 bases and J 4 bases, leaving 16 bases between the germline ends. The CDR3 sequence is 15 residues long. CDR1 is LNHDA, CDR2 SQIVND, per germline (reference sequence). As DNA, the CDR3 is TGTGCCAGTAGTACCCCTCGCGGAGGGGCCTATGGCTACACCTTC. Protein: CASSTPRGGAYGYTF.

The chain carries TRBV6-6 and TRBJ2-5; 8 bases map to TRBD2. In germline, CDR1 is MNHNY, CDR2 SVGAGI (reference sequence). The CDR3 is made up of 13 amino acids. After removal of 8 bases from V and 5 bases from J, the junction contained 7 bases not matched to a gene. CDR3 in DNA: TGTGCCAGCGCCGGGGGGGCGGAGGAGACCCAGTACTTC. This gives the protein CASAGGAEETQYF.

CDR3 loop: CASSVAMGGIPTNEKLFF. CDR3 sequence (DNA): TGTGCCAGCAGCGTAGCAATGGGCGGGATACCAACTAATGAAAAACTGTTTTTT. The chain combines TRBV9 with TRBJ1-4; D is uncertain. CDR3 length: 18 amino acids. V dropped 0 bases and J dropped 0 bases, with 15 bases sitting between them. CDR1 is SGDLS and CDR2 is YYNGEE in the germline V gene. Supplemented by reference TRBV9 and TRBJ1-4, the full variable domain reads DSGVTQTPKHLITATGQRVTLRCSPRSGDLSVYWYQQSLDQGLQFLIQYYNGEERAKGNILERFSAQQFPDLHSELNLSSLELGDSALYFCASSVAMGGIPTNEKLFFGSGTQLSVL.

The chain carries TRBV7-9 and TRBJ2-2; 9 bases map to TRBD1. The germline V gene encodes CDR1 SEHNR and CDR2 FQNEAQ (reference sequence). The CDR3 totals 13 residues. V dropped 11 bases and J dropped 7; count of bases not matched to a gene: 8. CDR3 sequence reads: CAGTGSVIGELFF. The CDR3 DNA sequence: TGTGCCGGGACAGGGAGCGTTATCGGGGAGCTGTTTTTT.

This chain joins TRBV4-2 and TRBJ1-6; TRBD1 agrees at 8 bases. CDR3 length: 17 amino acids. CDR1 is LGHNA and CDR2 is YNFKEQ in the germline V gene. The trim removed 0 bases at V and 4 bases at J, leaving 5 bases unmatched. The CDR3 region is CASSQEWTGMYNSPLHF. The CDR3 region has the DNA TGTGCCAGCAGCCAAGAATGGACAGGGATGTATAATTCACCCCTCCACTTT.

J is TRBJ2-5 and V is TRBV9, with TRBD2 matching 9 bases. The CDR3 covers 17 residues. Trimming took 4 bases from V and 1 from J; bases not matched to a gene: 11. Germline CDR1 is SGDLS and CDR2 is YYNGEE. CDR3 bases: TGTGCCAGCAGCCTTGGTAGGGGACTAGCCCGCCAAGAGACCCAGTACTTC. Translation: CASSLGRGLARQETQYF. The whole variable domain, filled in from reference TRBV9 and TRBJ2-5, reads DSGVTQTPKHLITATGQRVTLRCSPRSGDLSVYWYQQSLDQGLQFLIQYYNGEERAKGNILERFSAQQFPDLHSELNLSSLELGDSALYFCASSLGRGLARQETQYFGPGTRLLVL.

J is TRBJ1-2 and V is TRBV5-4; 10 bases align to TRBD1. Germline loops: CDR1 SGHNT, CDR2 YYREEE (reference sequence). The CDR3 length is 14 residues. With 5 bases clipped from V and 4 bases from J, the junction kept 5 bases outside the gene matches. This CDR3 is CASRFGDRGYGYTF. The CDR3 coding sequence is TGTGCCAGCAGATTCGGGGACAGGGGCTATGGCTACACCTTC.

V and J are TRBV28 and TRBJ1-2; D remains unclear. The germline gives CDR1 MDHEN, CDR2 SYDVKM. This CDR3 is built from 15 residues. Between the trimmed V and J ends, which lost 8 bases and 8 bases, there was a span of 24 bases. The DNA for the CDR3 is TGTGCCAGCCATCCATCAGCCCTACTTGGAGAGGGCTACACCTTC. This gives the protein CASHPSALLGEGYTF.

The chain links TRBV18 to TRBJ2-7, with TRBD2 matching 13 bases. CDR1 is KGHSH and CDR2 is LQKENI in the germline V gene. CDR3 length: 13 residues. The V gene end was trimmed by 3 bases and the J gene end by 12 bases; junction bases not matched to a gene: 5. CDR3 DNA sequence: TGTGCCAGCTCACCCGGGACTAGCGGGGATCTGTACTTC. It translates to CASSPGTSGDLYF.

V usage is TRBV10-3 and J usage is TRBJ2-5, with 9 nucleotides matching TRBD2. This CDR3 region has 16 residues. After removal of 0 bases from V and 5 bases from J, the junction contained 7 bases not matched to a gene. CDR1 is ENHRY and CDR2 is SYGVKD in the germline V gene. The CDR3 loop reads CAISESSSGVQETQYF. The CDR3 nucleotides are TGTGCCATCAGTGAGTCGTCTAGCGGGGTCCAGGAGACCCAGTACTTC.

The chain has TRBV5-6 and TRBJ1-5, with D possibly TRBD1 on 6 matching bases. This CDR3 contains 16 residues. The germline V and J ends were trimmed by 2 bases and 3 bases, with 15 bases remaining between them. Germline CDR1 and CDR2: SGHDT and YYEEEE. In nucleotides, the CDR3 is TGTGCCAGCAGCTTCTATCGGACAGACAACAATCAGCCCCAGCATTTT. It specifies CASSFYRTDNNQPQHF.

The chain couples TRBV7-2 to TRBJ2-3; 7 bases agree with TRBD1. This CDR3 has 15 residues. The germline gives CDR1 SGHTA, CDR2 FQGNSA. J gave up 0 bases and V 5 bases, and 5 bases lay outside the gene matches. CDR3 region: CASSPWGQSTDTQYF. The DNA for the CDR3 is TGTGCCAGCAGCCCATGGGGACAGAGCACAGATACGCAGTATTTT.